The 30 T cell receptor delta chains below come from one sample, sequenced in a study of gamma-delta chains in newborns, infants, children (dated by TCRdb to the late 2010s). Sequencing was performed on an Illumina MiSeq. Identical DNA sequences were merged into single rows after TCRdb reprocessed the public reads with CATT. Across this sample there are about 6,400 delta-chain clones, with about 2.7% seen only once. The top ten hold roughly a sixth of the sample. Source material: blood. These receptors were taken from a child who was a newborn, infant or young child, either healthy, febrile or measles-vaccinated (not recorded which).

This clone is medium-sized (0.01 to 0.1%). The J gene is TRDJ2, the V gene TRDV2, with no clear D. Germline V gene data show CDR1 as GEAIGNYY and CDR2 as EKD. Trimming removed 3 bases from V and 6 bases from J, with 10 bases in between. The CDR3 loop spans 13 amino acids. Here the CDR3 DNA reads TGTGCCTGTGACCCGGAGGACTCAGCACAACTCTTCTTT. Translation: CACDPEDSAQLFF.

This clone has more than one count but fewer than ten. The TCRdb protein comes from a much larger clone and disagrees with this DNA's translation at residue 6, likely due to a read error; the protein given here is derived from the DNA. This chain joins TRDV2 and TRDJ3; 9 nucleotides align to TRDD3. CDR3 size: 18 residues. V lost 0 bases, J lost 2 bases, and 4 bases stayed unmatched. In germline, CDR1 is GEAIGNYY, CDR2 EKD. CDR3 region: CACDTRGYGTWDTRQMFF. In DNA form, the CDR3 reads TGTGCCTGTGACACCAGGGGATACGGCACCTGGGACACCCGACAGATGTTTTTC.

This clone is labeled as medium-sized. Other DNA sequences in this specimen translate into the identical CDR3. This chain joins TRDV2 and TRDJ1; 8 positions match TRDD3. This CDR3 spans 14 amino acids. Germline V gene data show CDR1 as GEAIGNYY and CDR2 as EKD. V was pared by 3 bases and J by 4 bases, with 6 bases of the junction left unmatched. The CDR3 DNA follows: TGTGCCTGTGACTTACTGGGGGCCATCGATAAACTCATCTTT. It is translated as CACDLLGAIDKLIF.

This clone has only a few counts. A read error may account for a junction end that differs from germline. J is TRDJ3 and V is TRDV2; TRDD3 matches 13 bases. This CDR3 region has 21 residues. CDR1 is GEAIGNYY and CDR2 is EKD in the germline V gene. CDR3: CACDTVLGDTRLSWDARQMFF. The CDR3 coding sequence is TGTGCCTGTGACACCGTACTGGGGGATACGCGTTTATCCTGGGACGCCCGACAGATGTTTTTC.

This clone was picked up a small number of times. Only one base separates this from a far larger clonotype, so it likely reflects a read error. Other DNA sequences from this sample encode an identical CDR3 as well. V is TRDV2 and J is TRDJ1, with D perhaps matching TRDD3 (5 bases). Germline V gene lookup returns CDR1 GEAIGNYY and CDR2 EKD. The CDR3 has 15 amino acids. The CDR3 nucleotides are TGTGCCTGTGACACCGTGGGGAAGTACACCGATAAGCTCATCTTT. Translation: CACDTVGKYTDKLIF.

The genes are TRDV2 and TRDJ1, with 8 positions matching TRDD3. V was clipped by 1 base and J by 0 bases; unmatched bases: 0. The CDR3 runs 14 residues. In germline, CDR1 is GEAIGNYY, CDR2 EKD. In DNA form, the CDR3 reads TGTGCCTGTGACACTGGGGGATACACCGATAAACTCATCTTT. Encoded protein: CACDTGGYTDKLIF.

With regard to this clone: The protein given by TCRdb reflects a much larger clone and differs at residue 6 from this DNA's translation, likely from a read error; the protein shown is the DNA's translation. The V gene is TRDV2, the J gene TRDJ3, with a tentative D call TRDD3 (6 bases). Deletions cut 0 bases from V and 0 bases from J, with 8 bases between. The CDR3 sequence is 17 residues long. Germline values: CDR1 GEAIGNYY, CDR2 EKD. The CDR3 region is CACDTRGSSWDTRQMFF. The CDR3 coding sequence is TGTGCCTGTGACACCCGGGGGAGCTCCTGGGACACCCGACAGATGTTTTTC.

With regard to this clone: At residue 8, the DNA translation does not agree with TCRdb's protein; the protein displayed here is the one encoded by the DNA. The rearrangement uses TRDV2 and TRDJ2, with D perhaps TRDD3 (6 bases). V dropped 0 bases and J dropped 3 bases, with 16 bases sitting between them. Germline V gene lookup returns CDR1 GEAIGNYY and CDR2 EKD. The length of the CDR3 is 17 residues. In nucleotides, the CDR3 is TGTGCCTGTGACACCGTGGGGGGTACGCTGGTGACAGCACAACTCTTCTTT. It encodes CACDTVGGTLVTAQLFF.

In this sample, this clone is medium-sized. The chain uses TRDV2 and TRDJ3, with no clear D. The germline V gene encodes CDR1 GEAIGNYY and CDR2 EKD. Trimming pared 0 bases from V and 3 bases from J, leaving 8 bases between. CDR3 length: 16 amino acids. CDR3: CACDTVGFWDTRQMFF. CDR3 DNA sequence: TGTGCCTGTGACACCGTAGGATTCTGGGACACCCGACAGATGTTTTTC.

This clone appeared a few times. Here the CDR3 DNA reads TGTGCCTGTGACACCTGGGGGTCGGAGCCCTGGGACACCCGACAGATGTTTTTC. Protein: CACDTWGSEPWDTRQMFF. This rearrangement joins TRDV2 to TRDJ3, with D maybe TRDD3 (6 bases). The CDR3 length is 18 residues. Germline V gives CDR1 GEAIGNYY, CDR2 EKD. Trimming cost V 0 bases and J 2 bases, with 13 bases left between them.

The CDR3 loop is CACDTVQNRAPANTRQMFF. DNA for the CDR3: TGTGCCTGTGACACCGTCCAGAATCGGGCCCCGGCCAACACCCGACAGATGTTTTTC. The chain couples TRDV2 to TRDJ3; D not certain. V lost 0 bases and J 8 bases, leaving 22 bases between the germline ends. The CDR3 is 19 residues long. The germline gives CDR1 GEAIGNYY, CDR2 EKD.

This clone was recorded a few times. This may be a read error, as it is one base from a much larger clone. The chain joins TRDV2 to TRDJ3; 12 nucleotides align to TRDD3. This CDR3 spans 20 amino acids. CDR1 is GEAIGNYY, CDR2 EKD, per germline. The CDR3 here is CACDTYWGIQSSWDARQMFF. The CDR3 DNA reads TGTGCCTGTGACACCTACTGGGGGATACAGAGCTCCTGGGACGCCCGACAGATGTTTTTC.

Remarks on this clone: This may stem from a read error, because a much larger clone lies one nucleotide away. The rearrangement links TRDV2 to TRDJ1, with 9 bases that match TRDD3. The CDR3 length is 15 residues. The germline V gene has CDR1 GEAIGNYY and CDR2 EKD. J gave up 0 bases and V 0 bases, and 1 base lay outside the gene matches. The CDR3 here is CACDTWGINTDKLIF. The CDR3 DNA sequence: TGTGCCTGTGACACCTGGGGGATAAACACCGATAAACTCATCTTT.

This clone is medium-sized within its sample. J is TRDJ3 and V is TRDV2, with 9 bases lining up with TRDD3. The V gene end was trimmed by 3 bases and the J gene end by 0 bases; junction bases not matched to a gene: 8. Germline loops: CDR1 GEAIGNYY, CDR2 EKD. The CDR3 is made up of 19 amino acids. The CDR3 spells CACDSVGDNSSWDTRQMFF. CDR3 nucleotides: TGTGCCTGTGACTCTGTGGGGGATAACAGCTCCTGGGACACCCGACAGATGTTTTTC.

With respect to this clone: The translation of this DNA and the TCRdb protein of a much larger clone differ at residue 3, probably owing to a read error; the protein shown here is translated from the DNA. The chain combines TRDV2 with TRDJ3; 11 nucleotides match TRDD3. CDR3 size: 18 residues. Germline CDR1 is GEAIGNYY and CDR2 is EKD. Written as DNA, the CDR3 is TGTGCCCGTGACCATACTGGGGGATACTCCTGGGACACCCGACAGATGTTTTTC. Translation gives CARDHTGGYSWDTRQMFF.

The chain has TRDV2 and TRDJ3, with D possibly matching TRDD3 (6 bases). The CDR3 length is 18 residues. Germline CDR1 is GEAIGNYY and CDR2 is EKD. The V end lost 0 bases, the J end lost 0 bases, and 11 bases lay between the germline ends. As DNA, the CDR3 is TGTGCCTGTGACACCGGGGATTTCCTCTCCTGGGACACCCGACAGATGTTTTTC. Protein sequence: CACDTGDFLSWDTRQMFF.

Judged by abundance, this clone is medium-sized. A read error may be the cause here, since a much bigger clone is one base away. V is TRDV2 and J is TRDJ3; 9 bases are shared with TRDD3. The germline CDR1 and CDR2 sequences are GEAIGNYY and EKD. The CDR3 runs to 18 residues. V dropped 0 bases and J dropped 0; count of bases not matched to a gene: 2. The CDR3 is CACDTLLGDSWDTRQMFF. The DNA of the CDR3 is TGTGCCTGTGACACCCTACTGGGGGACTCCTGGGACACCCGACAGATGTTTTTC.

In the case of this clone: An end of the junction differs from the germline gene, which may be a read error. Within the sample, other DNA sequences also encode this same CDR3. V usage is TRDV2 and J usage is TRDJ3, with 9 bases identical to TRDD3. The CDR3 extends over 20 amino acids. Germline V gives CDR1 GEAIGNYY, CDR2 EKD. CDR3 nucleotide sequence: TGTGCCTGCGACACCTTGGGTACTGGGGGAGTCTCCTGGGACACCCGACAGATGTTTTTC. Amino acid sequence: CACDTLGTGGVSWDTRQMFF.

In its sample, this clone ranks as medium-sized. The chain uses TRDV2 and TRDJ1; TRDD3 aligns across 8 bases. This CDR3 spans 16 amino acids. The V segment lost 3 bases and the J segment 1 base; nucleotides outside the gene matches: 9. The germline V gene encodes CDR1 GEAIGNYY and CDR2 EKD. The CDR3 here is CACDSLGEAFTDKLIF. CDR3 bases: TGTGCCTGTGACTCTCTGGGGGAGGCCTTCACCGATAAACTCATCTTT.

This clone was detected only a few times. The gene calls are TRDV2 and TRDJ1, with TRDD3 matching over 13 bases. V lost 3 bases to trimming and J lost 0 bases; unmatched junction nucleotides: 9. This CDR3 is built from 18 residues. The germline V gene has CDR1 GEAIGNYY and CDR2 EKD. This CDR3 reads CACDVLGDTREYTDKLIF. CDR3 coding DNA: TGTGCCTGTGACGTACTGGGGGATACGCGTGAGTACACCGATAAACTCATCTTT.

This clone was picked up one time. This likely traces to a read error, being one base from a far larger clone. No V gene was called here, but the J gene is TRDJ3; no check of the table's D call, TRDD3, against the DNA was made. CDR3 length: 20 amino acids. The CDR3 DNA reads as TGTGCCTGTGACACCGGCTGGGGGATACGCGGAAGCTGGGACACCCGCCAGATGTTTTTC. It specifies CACDTGWGIRGSWDTRQMFF.

By proportion, this clone is medium-sized. The same CDR3 can be traced to other DNA sequences in this sample. This rearrangement joins TRDV2 to TRDJ2; D call uncertain. Per the germline V gene, CDR1 is GEAIGNYY and CDR2 is EKD. The CDR3 is made up of 15 amino acids. The V end lost 3 bases, the J end lost 8 bases, and 18 bases lay between the germline ends. DNA for the CDR3: TGTGCCTGTGACCCCATACTGCCCACCTTTGCACAACTCTTCTTT. This translates into CACDPILPTFAQLFF.

This clone is medium-sized by share. The likely explanation is a read error, given a far larger clone one base away. This chain connects TRDV2 to TRDJ1, with 7 bases matching TRDD3. CDR1 GEAIGNYY and CDR2 EKD come from the germline V gene. This CDR3 is built from 13 residues. The chain's CDR3 is CACGTWGTDKLIF. DNA for the CDR3: TGTGCCTGTGGCACCTGGGGGACCGATAAACTCATCTTT.

This clone was counted between two and nine times. The sample has other DNA sequences that encode this CDR3 too. The rearrangement uses TRDV2 and TRDJ3, with 11 bases lining up with TRDD3. Trimming at V came to 0 bases and at J to 0 bases, leaving 6 bases not matched to a gene. CDR1 and CDR2 (germline): GEAIGNYY, EKD. This CDR3 spans 20 amino acids. CDR3 sequence: CACDTVVGDTSSWDTRQMFF. The CDR3 coding sequence is TGTGCCTGTGACACCGTCGTGGGGGATACGAGCTCCTGGGACACCCGACAGATGTTTTTC.

This clone has more than one count but fewer than ten. The chain is built from TRDV2 and TRDJ3; 9 bases are a match to TRDD3. Trimming removed 0 bases from V and 0 bases from J; junction bases left unmatched: 8. Germline loops: CDR1 GEAIGNYY, CDR2 EKD. This CDR3 contains 20 residues. The CDR3 DNA is TGTGCCTGTGACACCGCGGGGGGATACAGGAGCTCCTGGGACACCCGACAGATGTTTTTC. Translated, it gives CACDTAGGYRSSWDTRQMFF.

On this clone itself: TCRdb's protein sequence differs at residue 5 from the translated DNA; the protein presented here follows the DNA. The CDR3 nucleotides read TGTGCCTGTGACACACTGGGGGATACTCCAGCACAACTCTTCTTT. Amino acids: CACDTLGDTPAQLFF. This sequence joins TRDV2 and TRDJ2; TRDD3 matches at 12 bases. The CDR3 consists of 15 residues. After removal of 1 base from V and 6 bases from J, the junction contained 2 bases not matched to a gene. Germline V gene data show CDR1 as GEAIGNYY and CDR2 as EKD.

As concerns this clone: This same CDR3 is encoded by further DNA sequences in the sample. This chain uses TRDV2 with TRDJ3; D remains ambiguous. Germline-derived CDR1 and CDR2 are GEAIGNYY and EKD. V was cut by 1 base and J by 2 bases, with 14 bases left in between. This CDR3 is 18 amino acids long. Here the CDR3 reads CACDTVGLTTWDTRQMFF. The DNA of the CDR3 is TGTGCCTGTGACACTGTGGGTCTGACTACCTGGGACACCCGACAGATGTTTTTC.

Regarding this clone: The mismatch at residue 6 between this DNA's translation and the TCRdb protein of a much larger clone likely reflects a read error; the protein shown is translated from the DNA. This chain joins TRDV2 and TRDJ2; 8 bases fit TRDD3. The CDR3 covers 17 residues. Germline V lookup: CDR1 GEAIGNYY, CDR2 EKD. The junction had 9 bases not matched to a gene; V was cut back by 4 bases and J by 0 bases. The chain's CDR3 is CACDQILGGALTAQLFF. CDR3 in DNA: TGTGCCTGTGATCAAATACTGGGGGGTGCTTTGACAGCACAACTCTTCTTT.

As regards this clone: The mismatch at residue 14 between this DNA's translation and the TCRdb protein of a much larger clone likely reflects a read error; the protein shown is translated from the DNA. The gene calls are TRDV2 and TRDJ3; TRDD3 might be the D (5 bases). CDR1 and CDR2 from the germline V gene are GEAIGNYY and EKD. This CDR3 comprises 18 residues. This CDR3 reads CACDTWGDSSWDTQQMFF. DNA of the CDR3: TGTGCCTGTGACACCTGGGGTGATAGCTCCTGGGACACCCAACAGATGTTTTTC.

This clone came up a few times. TCRdb pairs this DNA with a much larger clone's protein that differs at residue 10, likely a read error; the protein shown was translated from the DNA. J is TRDJ3 and V is TRDV2; 7 nucleotides align to TRDD3. CDR3 size: 18 residues. Germline CDR1 is GEAIGNYY and CDR2 is EKD. Trimming took 0 bases from V and 2 from J; bases not matched to a gene: 6. CDR3 amino acids: CACDTVGDSPWDTRQMFF. As DNA, the CDR3 is TGTGCCTGTGACACCGTGGGGGACAGCCCCTGGGACACCCGACAGATGTTTTTC.